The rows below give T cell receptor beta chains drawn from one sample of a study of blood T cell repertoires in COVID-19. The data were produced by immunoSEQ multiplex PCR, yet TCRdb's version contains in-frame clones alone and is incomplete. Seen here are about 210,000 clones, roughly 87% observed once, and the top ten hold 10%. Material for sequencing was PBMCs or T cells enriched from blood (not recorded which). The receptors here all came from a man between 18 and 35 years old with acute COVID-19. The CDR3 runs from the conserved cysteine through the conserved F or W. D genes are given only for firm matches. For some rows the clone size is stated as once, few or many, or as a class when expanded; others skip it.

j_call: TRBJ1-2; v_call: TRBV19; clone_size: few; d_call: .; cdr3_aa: CAITEDSFRGYTF; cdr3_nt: TGTGCCATTACCGAGGACAGCTTCAGGGGCTACACCTTC
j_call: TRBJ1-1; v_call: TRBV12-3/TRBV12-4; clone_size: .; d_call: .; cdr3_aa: CASSPSEGGAFF; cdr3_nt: TGTGCCAGCAGTCCCTCGGAGGGCGGAGCTTTCTTT
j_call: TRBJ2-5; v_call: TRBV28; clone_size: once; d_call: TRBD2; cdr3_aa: CASSQPPQLADQETQYF; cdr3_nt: TGTGCCAGCAGCCAGCCTCCCCAACTAGCGGACCAAGAGACCCAGTACTTC
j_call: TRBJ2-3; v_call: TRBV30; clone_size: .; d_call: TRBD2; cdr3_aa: CAWSTGGITDTQYF; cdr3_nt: TGTGCCTGGAGTACGGGGGGGATCACAGATACGCAGTATTTT
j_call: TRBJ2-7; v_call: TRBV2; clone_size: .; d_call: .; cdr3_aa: CASSGFKRSSYEQYF; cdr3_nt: TGTGCCAGCAGTGGTTTCAAGAGGAGCTCCTACGAGCAGTACTTC
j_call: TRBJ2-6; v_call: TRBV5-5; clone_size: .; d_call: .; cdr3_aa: CASSLEGQGSSSGANVLTF; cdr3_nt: TGTGCCAGCAGCTTGGAGGGGCAGGGATCCAGCTCTGGGGCCAACGTCCTGACTTTC
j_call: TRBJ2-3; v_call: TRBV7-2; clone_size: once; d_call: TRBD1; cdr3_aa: CASSRGPDADTQYF; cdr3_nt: TGTGCCAGCAGCAGGGGGCCCGACGCAGATACGCAGTATTTT
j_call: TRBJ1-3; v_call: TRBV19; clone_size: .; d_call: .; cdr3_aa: CASSAGQFSGNTIYF; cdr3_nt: TGTGCCAGTAGTGCCGGACAATTTTCTGGAAACACCATATATTTT
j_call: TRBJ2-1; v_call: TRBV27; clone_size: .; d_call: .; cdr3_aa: CASSLLNEQFF; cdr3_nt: TGTGCCAGCAGTTTACTCAATGAGCAGTTCTTC
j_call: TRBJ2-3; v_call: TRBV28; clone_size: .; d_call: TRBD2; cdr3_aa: CASTLGSGKDPTDTQYF; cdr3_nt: TGTGCCAGCACTTTGGGTAGCGGGAAAGACCCCACAGATACGCAGTATTTT
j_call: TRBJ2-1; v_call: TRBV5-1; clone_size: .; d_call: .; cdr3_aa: CASSLEQSSYNEQFF; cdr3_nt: TGCGCCAGCAGCCTCGAACAGAGCTCCTACAATGAGCAGTTCTTC
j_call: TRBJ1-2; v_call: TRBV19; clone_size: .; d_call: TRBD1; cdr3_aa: CASKGQVIYGYTF; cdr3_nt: TGTGCCAGTAAGGGACAGGTCATTTATGGCTACACCTTC
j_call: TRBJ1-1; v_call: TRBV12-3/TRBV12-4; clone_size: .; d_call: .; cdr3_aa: CASSPPGETEAFF; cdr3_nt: TGTGCCAGCAGTCCACCGGGAGAGACTGAAGCTTTCTTT
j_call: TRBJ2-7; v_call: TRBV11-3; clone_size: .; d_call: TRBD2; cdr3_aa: CASSLTSGSEQYF; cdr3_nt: TGTGCCAGCAGCCTGACTAGCGGGAGCGAGCAGTACTTC
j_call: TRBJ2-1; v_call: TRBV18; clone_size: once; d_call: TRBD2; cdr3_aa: CASSQASGRVGEQFF; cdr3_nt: TGTGCCAGCTCTCAGGCTAGCGGGAGGGTTGGTGAGCAGTTCTTC
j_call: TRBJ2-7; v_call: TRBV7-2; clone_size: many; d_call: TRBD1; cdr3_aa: CASSGHTGGVAYEQYF; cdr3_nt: TGTGCCAGCAGCGGGCATACAGGGGGCGTCGCCTACGAGCAGTACTTC
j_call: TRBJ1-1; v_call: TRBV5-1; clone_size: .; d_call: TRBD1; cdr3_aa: CASRSQGALTEAFF; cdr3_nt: TGCGCCAGCAGATCCCAGGGGGCGTTGACTGAAGCTTTCTTT
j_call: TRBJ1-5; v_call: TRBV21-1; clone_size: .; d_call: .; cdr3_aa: CASREPHQGQPQHF; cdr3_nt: TGTGCCAGCAGAGAACCTCACCAGGGCCAGCCCCAGCATTTT
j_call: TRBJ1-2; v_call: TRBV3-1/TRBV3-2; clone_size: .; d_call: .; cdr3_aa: CASSQARQLYGYTF; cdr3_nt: TGTGCCAGCAGCCAAGCCCGACAGCTCTATGGCTACACCTTC
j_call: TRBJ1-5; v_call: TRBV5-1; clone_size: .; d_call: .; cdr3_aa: CASSLGRGGTQPQHF; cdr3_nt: TGCGCCAGCAGCTTGGGGAGGGGAGGTACTCAGCCCCAGCATTTT
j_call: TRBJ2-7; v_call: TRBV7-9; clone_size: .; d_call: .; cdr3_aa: CASSTPGAHEQYF; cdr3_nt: TGTGCCAGCAGCACCCCAGGGGCTCACGAGCAGTACTTC
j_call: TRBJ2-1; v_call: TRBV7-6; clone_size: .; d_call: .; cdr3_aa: CASSVEGDGGNEQFF; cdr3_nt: TGTGCCAGCAGCGTCGAGGGGGACGGGGGGAATGAGCAGTTCTTC
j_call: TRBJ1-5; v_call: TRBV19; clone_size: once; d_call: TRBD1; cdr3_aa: CASTPTGRPQPQHF; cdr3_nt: TGTGCCAGTACTCCGACAGGGCGCCCGCAGCCCCAGCATTTT
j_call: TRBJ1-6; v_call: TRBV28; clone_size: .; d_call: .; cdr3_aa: CASSLRGENSPLHF; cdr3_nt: TGTGCCAGCAGTTTAAGGGGTGAGAATTCACCCCTCCACTTT
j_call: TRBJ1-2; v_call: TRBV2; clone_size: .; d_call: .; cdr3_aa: CASSETADWGYTF; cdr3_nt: TGTGCCAGCAGTGAGACGGCAGACTGGGGCTACACCTTC
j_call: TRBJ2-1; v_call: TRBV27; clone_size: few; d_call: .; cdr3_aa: CASSWWAGNEQFF; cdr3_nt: TGTGCCAGCAGTTGGTGGGCGGGCAATGAGCAGTTCTTC